One and the same sample provided the 32 T cell receptor beta chains below, sequenced in a study of blood T cell repertoires in COVID-19. TCRdb's copy holds only in-frame clones and misses some; the assay was immunoSEQ multiplex PCR. The profile shows some 70,000 clones, approximately 82% of them singletons. Sample: peripheral blood. These receptors came from a man in his 60s with acute or convalescent COVID-19.

The chain links TRBV7-2 to TRBJ1-5; 7 bases line up with TRBD1. J gave up 3 bases and V 3 bases, and 5 bases lay outside the gene matches. This CDR3 has 15 amino acids. Germline CDR1 and CDR2: SGHTA and FQGNSA. CDR3 DNA: TGTGCCAGCAGCTTGACAGGGAAAGACAATCAGCCCCAGCATTTT. This sequence encodes CASSLTGKDNQPQHF.

Only one count was recorded for this clone. The genes are TRBV30 and TRBJ1-2; 8 bases are shared with TRBD1. Trimming removed 7 bases from V and 4 bases from J; junction bases left unmatched: 23. CDR1 is GTSNPN, CDR2 SVGIG, per germline (reference sequence). The CDR3 has 18 amino acids. Here the CDR3 reads CASPQTGTGERPGYGYTF. CDR3 sequence (DNA): TGTGCCTCACCCCAAACTGGGACAGGCGAAAGACCAGGCTATGGCTACACCTTC.

This clone was found a few times. The rearrangement links TRBV6-5 to TRBJ1-2; 7 positions match TRBD1. The germline gives CDR1 MNHEY, CDR2 SVGAGI. The V segment lost 5 bases and the J segment 8 bases; nucleotides outside the gene matches: 8. This CDR3 has 13 residues. The CDR3 bases are TGTGCCAGCAGTAAGGACAGGCTAGAGGGCTACACCTTC. The encoded protein is CASSKDRLEGYTF.

The chain recombines TRBV18 with TRBJ1-2; 7 nucleotides line up with TRBD1. J gave up 4 bases and V 6 bases, and 14 bases lay outside the gene matches. Per the germline V gene, CDR1 is KGHSH and CDR2 is LQKENI. This CDR3 is built from 16 residues. CDR3 loop: CASSGDRQYGTYGYTF. The CDR3 DNA follows: TGTGCCAGCTCCGGGGACAGACAGTATGGGACCTATGGCTACACCTTC.

V usage is TRBV5-5 and J usage is TRBJ1-2; tentative D call: TRBD1 (6 bases). Trimming took off 0 bases at V and 0 bases at J, with 15 bases between the two ends. CDR1 and CDR2 (germline): SGHKS, YYEKEE (reference sequence). The CDR3 runs to 17 residues. CDR3 sequence: CASSLAIGDKTNYGYTF. The CDR3 DNA follows: TGTGCCAGCAGCTTGGCCATAGGGGACAAGACTAACTATGGCTACACCTTC.

The CDR3 region is CASSKTPNTEAFF. The CDR3 DNA reads as TGTGCCAGCAGCAAGACACCGAACACTGAAGCTTTCTTT. The V and J genes are TRBV6-5 and TRBJ1-1; D not resolved. The germline CDR1 and CDR2 sequences are MNHEY and SVGAGI. The CDR3 extends over 13 amino acids. Trimming took off 6 bases at V and 1 base at J, with 9 bases between the two ends.

V is TRBV19 and J is TRBJ2-3; D not certain. The CDR3 is 15 amino acids. Germline V gives CDR1 LNHDA, CDR2 SQIVND (reference sequence). Trimming shortened V by 3 bases and J by 6 bases, and 16 bases separated the two germline ends. CDR3 residues: CASSIYVPLLDTQYF. CDR3 nucleotides: TGTGCCAGTAGTATCTACGTACCGTTATTGGATACGCAGTATTTT.

This chain uses TRBV6-5 with TRBJ2-2, with TRBD2 identical over 13 bases. Germline CDR1 reads MNHEY; CDR2 reads SVGAGI. CDR3 size: 15 residues. J lost 8 bases, V lost 7 bases, and 7 bases had no gene match. In DNA, the CDR3 is TGTGCCAGCACCAGGACTAGCGGGGGACCTGGGGAGCTGTTTTTT. This translates into CASTRTSGGPGELFF.

V is TRBV6-5 and J is TRBJ2-3; 9 bases line up with TRBD2. Per the germline V gene, CDR1 is MNHEY and CDR2 is SVGAGI. The CDR3 extends over 16 amino acids. V dropped 0 bases and J dropped 6; count of bases not matched to a gene: 7. DNA of the CDR3: TGTGCCAGCAGTTACTCGAGCGGGGGGCCCCCCGATACGCAGTATTTT. It translates to CASSYSSGGPPDTQYF.

V and J are TRBV1 and TRBJ1-2. TRBV1 is an annotated pseudogene. The CDR3 length is 15 residues. In nucleotides, the CDR3 is TGCACCAGCAGGGCGGAGGCGTCAACTAACTATGGCTACACCTTC. It translates to CTSRAEASTNYGYTF.

This chain uses TRBV30 with TRBJ2-3; 7 bases match TRBD1. The junction had 2 bases not matched to a gene; V was cut back by 5 bases and J by 3 bases. The CDR3 is made up of 12 amino acids. Germline V CDR1 and CDR2: GTSNPN, SVGIG (reference sequence). Here the CDR3 reads CAWDRDTDTQYF. Here the CDR3 DNA reads TGTGCCTGGGACAGGGATACAGATACGCAGTATTTT.

This chain joins TRBV19 and TRBJ1-5; D not certain. The CDR3 is 16 amino acids. Germline V lookup: CDR1 LNHDA, CDR2 SQIVND (reference sequence). V was pared by 10 bases and J by 2 bases, with 21 bases between. The chain's CDR3 is CATTREGQVGNQPQHF. The CDR3 DNA is TGTGCCACCACCCGGGAAGGGCAGGTTGGCAATCAGCCCCAGCATTTT. Supplemented by reference TRBV19 and TRBJ1-5, the full variable domain reads DGGITQSPKYLFRKEGQNVTLSCEQNLNHDAMYWYRQDPGQGLRLIYYSQIVNDFQKGDIAEGYSVSREKKESFPLTVTSAQKNPTAFYLCATTREGQVGNQPQHFGDGTRLSIL.

This clone appeared a single time. This chain links TRBV6-5 with TRBJ2-7; the match to TRBD1 covers 7 bases. V lost 2 bases to trimming and J lost 3 bases; unmatched junction nucleotides: 7. Germline values: CDR1 MNHEY, CDR2 SVGAGI. The CDR3 covers 15 residues. The CDR3 reads CASSYEDRPLYEQYF. DNA of the CDR3: TGTGCCAGCAGTTACGAGGACAGGCCACTCTACGAGCAGTACTTC.

The genes are TRBV6-1 and TRBJ1-6, with D maybe TRBD1 (5 bases). Trimming removed 1 base at V and 9 bases at J, with 10 bases between. Germline V gene lookup returns CDR1 MNHNS and CDR2 SASEGT. The CDR3 length is 14 residues. The CDR3 DNA is TGTGCCAGCAGTGAAGGTGACAGTACTTCACCCCTCCACTTT. This codes for CASSEGDSTSPLHF.

V and J are TRBV29-1 and TRBJ1-2; D perhaps matches TRBD1 (6 bases). Germline V gives CDR1 SQVTM, CDR2 ANQGSEA. The CDR3 contains 13 residues. Trimming cost V 7 bases and J 7 bases, with 19 bases left between them. The CDR3 coding sequence is TGCAGCGGGGGGCACGGCCTAGAGGGTGGCTACACCTTC. Its translation: CSGGHGLEGGYTF.

This sequence joins TRBV4-3 and TRBJ1-4; the match to TRBD1 covers 7 bases. CDR1 and CDR2 (germline): LGHNA, YSLEER. The trim removed 0 bases at V and 7 bases at J, leaving 5 bases unmatched. The CDR3 loop spans 15 amino acids. CDR3 residues: CASSQESTGSEKLFF. The CDR3 bases are TGCGCCAGCAGCCAAGAGTCGACAGGGAGTGAAAAACTGTTTTTT.

V is TRBV5-1 and J is TRBJ1-3, with 7 nucleotides matching TRBD1. This CDR3 region has 16 residues. V was pared by 0 bases and J by 0 bases, with 3 bases of the junction left unmatched. The germline gives CDR1 SGHRS, CDR2 YFSETQ. CDR3 in amino acids: CASSLGDRISGNTIYF. The CDR3 DNA reads as TGCGCCAGCAGCTTGGGGGACAGAATCTCTGGAAACACCATATATTTT.

V and J are TRBV2 and TRBJ1-5; 7 bases agree with TRBD1. The CDR3 length is 15 residues. V was pared by 6 bases and J by 7 bases, with 12 bases of the junction left unmatched. In germline, CDR1 is SNHLY, CDR2 FYNNEI. CDR3 region: CASRVEKGARQPQHF. The CDR3 DNA follows: TGTGCCAGCAGAGTGGAAAAGGGGGCGCGACAGCCCCAGCATTTT.

The chain uses TRBV2 and TRBJ2-6, with a possible D match to TRBD1 (6 bases). Trimming shortened V by 10 bases and J by 2 bases, and 18 bases separated the two germline ends. Germline V lookup: CDR1 SNHLY, CDR2 FYNNEI. CDR3 size: 16 residues. As DNA, the CDR3 is TGTGCCACCAGAACAGGGCTCCCCCCTGGGGCCAACGTCCTGACTTTC. Translating it yields CATRTGLPPGANVLTF.

V usage is TRBV6-1 and J usage is TRBJ1-5, with unresolved D. V lost 0 bases, J lost 9 bases, and 9 bases lay in between. This CDR3 comprises 13 residues. Germline CDR1 and CDR2: MNHNS and SASEGT. CDR3 sequence reads: CASSEARLSPQHF. The CDR3 bases are TGTGCCAGCAGTGAAGCACGGTTGTCGCCCCAGCATTTT.

CDR3 bases: TGTGCCAGCTCACCCCTGTCGGGGGGTGAAGCTTTCTTT. Protein sequence: CASSPLSGGEAFF. V is TRBV18 and J is TRBJ1-1, with D perhaps matching TRBD1 (5 bases). The CDR3 spans 13 residues. Germline values: CDR1 KGHSH, CDR2 LQKENI. V gave up 3 bases and J gave up 7 bases, with 12 bases separating them.

The V gene is TRBV5-4, the J gene TRBJ1-2; D is ambiguous. The length of the CDR3 is 16 residues. CDR1 and CDR2 from the germline V gene are SGHNT and YYREEE (reference sequence). Deletions cut 0 bases from V and 2 bases from J, with 14 bases between. The CDR3 loop is CASSLGEYAGNYGYTF. CDR3 DNA sequence: TGTGCCAGCAGCTTGGGCGAGTATGCGGGGAACTATGGCTACACCTTC.

The chain employs TRBV3-1 (or the pseudogene TRBV3-2) and TRBJ2-3; 8 nucleotides line up with TRBD2. Germline-derived CDR1 and CDR2 are LGHDT and YNNKEL (reference sequence). Unmatched junction bases numbered 18, after V lost 1 base and J lost 6 bases. The CDR3 runs 19 residues. The DNA for the CDR3 is TGTGCCAGCAGCCAAGTAATCAATGGTGGTAGCGGGGAAAGGGATACGCAGTATTTT. Encoded protein: CASSQVINGGSGERDTQYF.

This chain connects TRBV7-9 to TRBJ2-2; 7 nucleotides match TRBD1. After removal of 4 bases from V and 4 bases from J, the junction contained 9 bases not matched to a gene. Germline V gene data show CDR1 as SEHNR and CDR2 as FQNEAQ (reference sequence). The CDR3 length is 16 residues. The CDR3 protein is CASSYRGLRGTGELFF. The CDR3 DNA sequence: TGTGCCAGCAGCTACAGGGGCCTCAGGGGCACCGGGGAGCTGTTTTTT.

The rearrangement joins TRBV19 to TRBJ2-1; possible D gene TRBD2, 7 bases. V gave up 0 bases and J gave up 7 bases, with 16 bases separating them. The CDR3 consists of 16 residues. CDR1 is LNHDA and CDR2 is SQIVND in the germline V gene (reference sequence). This chain's CDR3 is CASSIEGAGARNEQFF. CDR3 bases: TGTGCCAGTAGTATAGAAGGGGCGGGGGCTAGGAATGAGCAGTTCTTC.

In its sample, this clone was seen once. V and J are TRBV6-1 and TRBJ1-5, with TRBD1 matching over 7 bases. V trimming: 1 base; J trimming: 1 base; junction bases outside the gene matches: 7. CDR3 size: 17 residues. Germline values: CDR1 MNHNS, CDR2 SASEGT. CDR3 DNA: TGTGCCAGCAGTGAAGGGCGGACAGGTCCGAGCAATCAGCCCCAGCATTTT. Amino acid sequence: CASSEGRTGPSNQPQHF.

This chain joins TRBV15 and TRBJ2-3; 11 nucleotides align to TRBD1. The trim removed 9 bases at V and 6 bases at J, leaving 5 bases unmatched. Germline CDR1 is LNHNV and CDR2 is YYDKDF (reference sequence). The CDR3 is made up of 13 amino acids. Written as DNA, the CDR3 is TGTGCCACGTCGGACAGGGGGCTGGATACGCAGTATTTT. Protein: CATSDRGLDTQYF.

The rearrangement joins TRBV15 to TRBJ1-6, with 9 bases lining up with TRBD1. V trimming: 2 bases; J trimming: 5 bases; junction bases outside the gene matches: 1. CDR1 LNHNV and CDR2 YYDKDF come from the germline V gene (reference sequence). The CDR3 totals 15 residues. The CDR3 coding sequence is TGTGCCACCAGCAGACGGACAGGGGATAATTCACCCCTCCACTTT. Translated, it gives CATSRRTGDNSPLHF.

The genes are TRBV19 and TRBJ1-1; 11 nucleotides agree with TRBD1. Germline values: CDR1 LNHDA, CDR2 SQIVND (reference sequence). J gave up 7 bases and V 5 bases, and 9 bases lay outside the gene matches. The CDR3 has 15 amino acids. The CDR3 bases are TGTGCCAGTAGTGTCGGGACAGGGGGGCTGGGTGAAGCTTTCTTT. Residues: CASSVGTGGLGEAFF.

This rearrangement joins TRBV5-6 to TRBJ2-2; 9 positions match TRBD1. J was trimmed by 5 bases and V by 3 bases; bases with no gene match: 5. Germline V lookup: CDR1 SGHDT, CDR2 YYEEEE. This CDR3 has 15 amino acids. The CDR3 sequence is CASSYGTGRTGELFF. CDR3 coding DNA: TGTGCCAGCAGCTACGGGACAGGGAGGACCGGGGAGCTGTTTTTT.

V is TRBV7-2 and J is TRBJ2-3, with 14 bases matching TRBD2. The CDR3 consists of 17 residues. With 2 bases clipped from V and 4 bases from J, the junction kept 5 bases outside the gene matches. CDR1 SGHTA and CDR2 FQGNSA come from the germline V gene. The CDR3 DNA reads as TGTGCCAGCAGCTTACTTGGACTAGCGGGGGGCTCAGATACGCAGTATTTT. Translated: CASSLLGLAGGSDTQYF.

This sequence joins TRBV18 and TRBJ2-6; D is uncertain. The CDR3 runs 14 residues. Trimming left V 5 bases short and J 3 bases short, with 8 bases between. The V gene's germline CDR1 is KGHSH and CDR2 LQKENI. CDR3 DNA: TGTGCCAGCTCATTTCCTTATGGGGCCAACGTCCTGACTTTC. Its protein product is CASSFPYGANVLTF.